This T cell receptor beta chain was obtained from a study of blood T cell repertoires in COVID-19. Study information: Sites across the United States, Italy and Spain contributed samples from acute and convalescent COVID-19.

Germline V gene lookup returns CDR1 SGDLS and CDR2 YYNGEE. V trimming: 5 bases; J trimming: 2 bases; junction bases outside the gene matches: 6. The CDR3 length is 15 residues. In the study's own analysis: Nucleated cell number was recorded as an estimate derived from reference gene primer amplification. The assay was immunoSEQ multiplex PCR, and TCRdb's table has in-frame clones only and misses some. V and J calls and clone size are copied from that table; D and trimming were computed from the DNA. The data show more than 200,000 clones, around 89% seen once. This sequence joins TRBV9 and TRBJ2-3; 9 nucleotides match TRBD1. Sequencing input: peripheral blood. The source is a man between 65 and 85 years old with acute or convalescent COVID-19. The CDR3 sequence is CASSEGTGPTDTQYF. The CDR3 region has the DNA TGTGCCAGCAGTGAGGGGACAGGGCCCACAGATACGCAGTATTTT.